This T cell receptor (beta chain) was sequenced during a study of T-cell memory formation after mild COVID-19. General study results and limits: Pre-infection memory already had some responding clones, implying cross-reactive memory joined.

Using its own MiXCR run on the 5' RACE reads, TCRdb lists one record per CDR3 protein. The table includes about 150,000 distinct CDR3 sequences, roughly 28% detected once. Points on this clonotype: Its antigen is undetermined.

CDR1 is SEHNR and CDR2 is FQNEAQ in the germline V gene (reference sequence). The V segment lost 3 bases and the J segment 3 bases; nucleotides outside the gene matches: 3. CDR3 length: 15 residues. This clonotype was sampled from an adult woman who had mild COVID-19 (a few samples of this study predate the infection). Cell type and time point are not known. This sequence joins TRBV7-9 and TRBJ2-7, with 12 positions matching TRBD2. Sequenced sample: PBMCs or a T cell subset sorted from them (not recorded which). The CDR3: CASSLTSGGDYEQYF. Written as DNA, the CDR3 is TGTGCCAGCAGCTTGACTAGCGGGGGAGACTACGAGCAGTACTTC.